This record looks at one T cell receptor (beta chain) sequence and its context. These data originate in a study of T cell changes during pregnancy in multiple sclerosis. Repertoires were generated with immunoSEQ multiplex PCR, while TCRdb's copy carries only in-frame clones and drops some. The sample records about 50,000 clones, 92% being singletons. The V and J ends lost 6 bases and 4 bases, in that order; junction bases with no gene match: 6. The CDR3 has 14 amino acids. Germline V gene lookup returns CDR1 MDHEN and CDR2 SYDVKM. Sample: CD4+ T cells from peripheral blood mononuclear cells, taken after pregnancy. The sequence derives from a female donor with multiple sclerosis, enrolled in a pregnancy study. This chain connects TRBV28 to TRBJ1-5; the match to TRBD1 covers 7 bases. The CDR3 coding sequence is TGTGCCAGCAGCCGGGACAGCCTAAATCAGCCCCAGCATTTT. This translates into CASSRDSLNQPQHF.